This TCR beta chain was documented in a study of graft-versus-host responses after intestinal transplantation. Study-wide context: Recipients underwent multivisceral, liver-intestinal, or isolated intestinal transplants.

Concerning this clone itself: What it binds is unknown.

This CDR3 region has 13 residues. Trimming stripped 3 bases from V and 12 bases from J, with 18 bases between. Per germline, CDR1 SQVTM and CDR2 ANQGSEA. Using immunoSEQ multiplex PCR, the repertoire was profiled, and TCRdb retains in-frame clones only, with some absent. The profile shows approximately 97,000 clones, about nine tenths of them singletons. The receptor was derived from a human donor who was the organ donor for an intestinal transplant. This material consisted of unstimulated CD4+ T cells sorted from spleen or lymph node cells, taken before transplant. The chain uses TRBV29-1 and TRBJ2-1; perhaps TRBD1 as D (6 bases). CDR3: CSVESGQPRGQFF. CDR3 bases: TGCAGCGTTGAGTCGGGACAACCCAGAGGGCAGTTCTTC.